These 10 T cell receptor beta chains were all obtained from the same sample, sequenced in a study of OX40 agonist ivuxolimab in advanced cancers. Sequencing was performed with immunoSEQ multiplex PCR; in TCRdb, only in-frame clones are kept and a portion is missing. The sample has 70,000 to 80,000 clones; over 90% are singletons. The material was CD4+ or CD8+ T cells sorted from blood, obtained in a trial of the OX40 agonist ivuxolimab. Receptors were obtained from an adult with an advanced solid tumor such as melanoma, head and neck, liver or kidney cancer.

The chain couples TRBV6-1 to TRBJ1-5; 10 bases align to TRBD1. This CDR3 is built from 16 residues. J gave up 6 bases and V 3 bases, and 8 bases lay outside the gene matches. Per germline, CDR1 MNHNS and CDR2 SASEGT. CDR3: CASSDRQGASLQPQHF. CDR3 nucleotide sequence: TGTGCCAGCAGTGATCGACAGGGGGCTTCTCTTCAGCCCCAGCATTTT.

This clone was recorded only once. This sequence joins TRBV6-1 and TRBJ1-1; no clear D. Germline V gives CDR1 MNHNS, CDR2 SASEGT. The CDR3 sequence is 13 residues long. The V and J ends lost 8 bases and 6 bases respectively, with 16 bases between them. For the CDR3, the DNA is TGTGCCAGCGATTGGACGGGGAAAGCTGAAGCTTTCTTT. This encodes CASDWTGKAEAFF.

A remark on this clone: Other DNA sequences in the sample encode the same CDR3. The chain uses TRBV13 and TRBJ2-7, with 8 positions matching TRBD1. Germline V gene sequence: CDR1 PRHDT, CDR2 FYEKMQ (reference sequence). CDR3 length: 14 residues. V dropped 0 bases and J dropped 7; count of bases not matched to a gene: 5. The CDR3 DNA sequence: TGTGCCAGCAGCTTAGGGACAGGGGTTAGTGAGCAGTACTTC. As protein: CASSLGTGVSEQYF.

The genes are TRBV27 and TRBJ2-3, with 7 bases identical to TRBD2. Losses at the gene ends were 4 bases for V and 2 bases for J; bases not matched to a gene: 3. The CDR3 length is 14 residues. CDR1 MNHEY and CDR2 SMNVEV come from the germline V gene (reference sequence). The CDR3 is CASSSGLDTDTQYF. CDR3 DNA: TGTGCCAGCAGTTCCGGACTAGACACAGATACGCAGTATTTT.

The rearrangement joins TRBV29-1 to TRBJ1-1, with 7 bases matching TRBD1. This CDR3 has 13 amino acids. Germline CDR1 SQVTM, CDR2 ANQGSEA. After removal of 4 bases from V and 1 base from J, the junction contained 3 bases not matched to a gene. In DNA, the CDR3 is TGCAGCGTTGTAGGGACAGCGAACACTGAAGCTTTCTTT. It translates to CSVVGTANTEAFF.

The chain uses TRBV9 and TRBJ2-7, with 8 bases that match TRBD2. Per the germline V gene, CDR1 is SGDLS and CDR2 is YYNGEE. Trimming took 3 bases from V and 3 from J; bases not matched to a gene: 5. The CDR3 extends over 14 amino acids. The CDR3 here is CASSASGGLYEQYF. The CDR3 region has the DNA TGTGCCAGCAGCGCTTCGGGGGGGCTCTACGAGCAGTACTTC.

The gene calls are TRBV29-1 and TRBJ1-2; D gene uncertain. CDR3 length: 13 residues. The V gene lost 6 bases and the J gene lost 8 bases, with 19 bases spanning the gap. From germline, CDR1 is SQVTM and CDR2 ANQGSEA. CDR3 in DNA: TGCAGCGTCCCCCAGGTACTGGGGAGGGGCTACACCTTC. Residues: CSVPQVLGRGYTF.

The rearrangement links TRBV27 to TRBJ1-2, with D possibly matching TRBD1 (6 bases). Trimming removed 5 bases at V and 5 bases at J, with 21 bases between. Germline V CDR1 and CDR2: MNHEY, SMNVEV (reference sequence). This CDR3 has 16 residues. CDR3 DNA sequence: TGTGCCAGCAGTGCGACGATACAGGGTGGGGGATATGGCTACACCTTC. It translates to CASSATIQGGGYGYTF.

The CDR3 loop reads CSVPSGPPGEQFF. In DNA, the CDR3 is TGCAGCGTCCCTAGCGGGCCCCCGGGTGAGCAGTTCTTC. This chain uses TRBV29-1 with TRBJ2-1; the match to TRBD2 covers 8 bases. In germline, CDR1 is SQVTM, CDR2 ANQGSEA. J lost 9 bases, V lost 6 bases, and 10 bases had no gene match. The CDR3 runs to 13 residues.

The genes are TRBV9 and TRBJ1-3; D is unresolved. This CDR3 has 15 residues. Germline V gene sequence: CDR1 SGDLS, CDR2 YYNGEE. V lost 4 bases and J lost 0, with 11 bases in between. CDR3 DNA: TGTGCCAGCAGCTCCCACGGGATCTCTGGAAACACCATATATTTT. It yields the protein CASSSHGISGNTIYF.